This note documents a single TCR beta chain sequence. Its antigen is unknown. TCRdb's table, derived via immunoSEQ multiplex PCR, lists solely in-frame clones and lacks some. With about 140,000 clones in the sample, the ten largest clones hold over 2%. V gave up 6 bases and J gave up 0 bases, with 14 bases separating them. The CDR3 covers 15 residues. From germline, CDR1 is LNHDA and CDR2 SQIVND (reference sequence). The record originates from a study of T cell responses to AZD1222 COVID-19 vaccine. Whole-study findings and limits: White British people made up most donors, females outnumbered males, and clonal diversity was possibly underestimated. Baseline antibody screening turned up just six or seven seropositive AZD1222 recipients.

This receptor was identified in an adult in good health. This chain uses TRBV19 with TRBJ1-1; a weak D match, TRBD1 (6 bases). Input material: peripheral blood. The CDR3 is CASRRTAGMNTEAFF. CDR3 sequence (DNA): TGTGCCAGTAGAAGGACAGCGGGAATGAACACTGAAGCTTTCTTT.